The rows below give T cell receptor beta chains drawn from one sample of a study of CD8+ T cells in alopecia areata. The method was immunoSEQ multiplex PCR; TCRdb's version includes in-frame clones alone and lacks a portion of them. The data show about 76,000 clones, about 71% seen once. The sequencing used CD8+ T cells sorted from blood, collected at week 24, from a patient treated with tofacitinib. Receptors were obtained from a human donor with alopecia areata. Each CDR3 is given with its conserved first and last residue. Each record gives: V gene, J gene, clone size, D gene, CDR3 DNA, CDR3 protein. The D gene is left open where the match is weak. The size of a clone is reported for some rows only, either as once, few or many, or as a class for expanded clones.

TRBV27	TRBJ2-1	.	.	TGTGCCACCCTAAATCCGGGGGGCTGCTCCTACAATGAGCAGTTCTTC	CATLNPGGCSYNEQFF
TRBV6-5	TRBJ1-2	.	TRBD1	TGTGCCAGCAGACTCCAAGACAGGGGGAACTATGGCTACACCTTC	CASRLQDRGNYGYTF
TRBV6-1	TRBJ1-1	.	.	TGTGCCAGCAGGAGAACTTGGAACACTGAAGCTTTCTTT	CASRRTWNTEAFF
TRBV29-1	TRBJ2-1	.	TRBD2	TGCAGCGTTGAAGTTGCGGGAGGAAACTCTTACTACAATGAGCAGTTCTTC	CSVEVAGGNSYYNEQFF
TRBV9	TRBJ2-7	.	.	TGTGCCAGCAGCGTAGGTACGGGGCCCTACGAGCAGTACTTC	CASSVGTGPYEQYF
TRBV7-8	TRBJ2-6	.	.	TGTGCCAGCAGCTCCCTGACCCCCTCTGGGGCCAACGTCCTGACTTTC	CASSSLTPSGANVLTF
TRBV9	TRBJ2-7	.	TRBD2	TGTGCCAGCAGCGTAGGACGGGGGGGCAATTACGAGCAGTACTTC	CASSVGRGGNYEQYF
TRBV5-1	TRBJ2-2	.	TRBD2	TGCGCCAGCAGCGCTCCGGGACTAGCGGGGGTGAACACCGGGGAGCTGTTTTTT	CASSAPGLAGVNTGELFF
TRBV13	TRBJ2-1	.	.	TGTGCCAGCAGCATGGGCGAGAAAGCGGACAATGAGCAGTTCTTC	CASSMGEKADNEQFF
TRBV5-1	TRBJ2-2	.	TRBD2	TGCGCCAGCAGCGGCCCACTAGCGGGGGCCGTTAACACCGGGGAGCTGTTTTTT	CASSGPLAGAVNTGELFF
TRBV29-1	TRBJ2-7	.	.	TGCAGCGTTGGAATCGGCGGGCTGGAGCAGTACTTC	CSVGIGGLEQYF
TRBV28	TRBJ1-5	.	.	TGTGCCAGCAGTTTAAGGGGCACCCAGCCCCAGCATTTT	CASSLRGTQPQHF
TRBV7-9	TRBJ2-4	.	.	TGTGCCAGCAGCTGGGTATGGGGACTCAAAAACATTCAGTACTTC	CASSWVWGLKNIQYF
TRBV15	TRBJ1-5	.	TRBD1	TGTGCCACCAGCGGAGATAAAGCGGGGACAGTCTATAGCAATCAGCCCCAGCATTTT	CATSGDKAGTVYSNQPQHF
TRBV13	TRBJ2-3	.	TRBD2	TGTGCCAGCAGCCAAAGCGGCGGACTAGCGGGGGGAGATACGCAGTATTTT	CASSQSGGLAGGDTQYF
TRBV5-1	TRBJ2-5	.	TRBD2	TGCGCCAGCAGCCAGACTAGCGGGGGGCCAGGAGAGACCCAGTACTTC	CASSQTSGGPGETQYF
TRBV10-3	TRBJ2-7	.	TRBD2	TGTGCCAGCAGTTACTCGGGAGGGTACGAGCAGTACTTC	CASSYSGGYEQYF
TRBV10-3	TRBJ1-2	.	TRBD1	TGTGCCATCAGTGAGTCGACAGGGGGGAACTATGGCTACACCTTC	CAISESTGGNYGYTF
TRBV7-9	TRBJ2-2	few	.	TGTGCCAGCAGCCCGCCTGACAGAGCGAACACCGGGGAGCTGTTTTTT	CASSPPDRANTGELFF
TRBV30	TRBJ2-3	once	TRBD2	TGTGCCTGGAGCGCGACTAGCGGGAGCTCAGATACGCAGTATTTT	CAWSATSGSSDTQYF
TRBV7-6	TRBJ2-5	.	.	TGTGCCAGCAGCCCACCACCCATTGAGACCCAGTACTTC	CASSPPPIETQYF
TRBV5-1	TRBJ2-1	.	.	TGCGCCAGCAGCCTACGGGGGACAGACGAGAGCTCCTACAATGAGCAGTTCTTC	CASSLRGTDESSYNEQFF
TRBV30	TRBJ2-7	.	.	TGTGCCTGGAGTGTACCCAACCCCGGATACGAGCAGTACTTC	CAWSVPNPGYEQYF
TRBV19	TRBJ1-1	.	.	TGTGCCAGTAGTATTGGAGCTGAAGCTTTCTTT	CASSIGAEAFF
TRBV7-9	TRBJ2-7	.	.	TGTGCCAGCAGCTTAGTAGGCCCTGGGAGCGAGCAGTACTTC	CASSLVGPGSEQYF
TRBV6-5	TRBJ2-3	many	.	TGTGCCAGCAGTTGGGCGGGTGTCACAGATACGCAGTATTTT	CASSWAGVTDTQYF
TRBV4-1	TRBJ2-1	.	.	TGCGCCAGCAGCCAATTTGAAGGGGATGAGCAGTTCTTC	CASSQFEGDEQFF
TRBV15	TRBJ2-3	.	TRBD1	TGTGCCACCAGCAGGACAGGGTTGGGCACAGATACGCAGTATTTT	CATSRTGLGTDTQYF
TRBV10-3	TRBJ2-5	few	.	TGTGCCATCAGTGGACTCAACCAAGAGACCCAGTACTTC	CAISGLNQETQYF
TRBV2	TRBJ2-7	few	.	TGTGCCAGCAGTGAATCCGGCAGGGTGGCCCCCTACGAGCAGTACTTC	CASSESGRVAPYEQYF
TRBV28	TRBJ1-5	.	.	TGTGCCAGCAGTCCGGCTGGGAATCAGCCCCAGCATTTT	CASSPAGNQPQHF
TRBV6-6	TRBJ2-1	.	.	TGTGCCAGCAGTTACTCGATCAATGAGCAGTTCTTC	CASSYSINEQFF
TRBV4-1	TRBJ1-4	few	TRBD1	TGCGCCAGCAGAGGGACAGTGCTTAATGAAAAACTGTTTTTT	CASRGTVLNEKLFF